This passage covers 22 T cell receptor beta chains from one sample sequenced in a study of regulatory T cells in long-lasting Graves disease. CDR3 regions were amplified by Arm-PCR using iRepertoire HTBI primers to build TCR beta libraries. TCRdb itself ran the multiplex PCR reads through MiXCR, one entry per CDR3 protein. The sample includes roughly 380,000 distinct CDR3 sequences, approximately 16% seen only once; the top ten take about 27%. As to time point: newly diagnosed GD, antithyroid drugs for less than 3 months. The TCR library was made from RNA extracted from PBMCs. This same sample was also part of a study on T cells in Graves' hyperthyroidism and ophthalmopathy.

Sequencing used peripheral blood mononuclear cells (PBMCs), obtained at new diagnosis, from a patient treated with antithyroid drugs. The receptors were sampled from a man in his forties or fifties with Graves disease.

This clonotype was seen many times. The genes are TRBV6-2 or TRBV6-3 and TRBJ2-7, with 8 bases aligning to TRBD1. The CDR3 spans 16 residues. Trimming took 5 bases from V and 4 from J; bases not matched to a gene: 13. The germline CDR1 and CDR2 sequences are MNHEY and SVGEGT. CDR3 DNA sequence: TGTGCCAGCAGTCAAGACAGGGGCCCGCGTGGTTACGAGCAGTACTTC. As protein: CASSQDRGPRGYEQYF.

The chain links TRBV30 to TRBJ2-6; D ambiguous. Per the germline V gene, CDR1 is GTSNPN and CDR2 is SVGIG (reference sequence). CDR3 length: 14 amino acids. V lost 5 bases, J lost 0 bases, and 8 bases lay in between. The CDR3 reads CAWVAYSGANVLTF. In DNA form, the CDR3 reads TGTGCCTGGGTTGCTTACTCTGGGGCCAACGTCCTGACTTTC.

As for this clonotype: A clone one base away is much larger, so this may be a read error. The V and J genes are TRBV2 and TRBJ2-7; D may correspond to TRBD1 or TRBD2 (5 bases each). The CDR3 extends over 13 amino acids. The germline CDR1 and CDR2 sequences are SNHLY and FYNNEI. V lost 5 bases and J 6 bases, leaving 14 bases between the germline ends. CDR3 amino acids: CASSWFGALEQYF. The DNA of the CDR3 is TGTGCCAGCAGTTGGTTCGGGGCTCTCGAGCAGTACTTC.

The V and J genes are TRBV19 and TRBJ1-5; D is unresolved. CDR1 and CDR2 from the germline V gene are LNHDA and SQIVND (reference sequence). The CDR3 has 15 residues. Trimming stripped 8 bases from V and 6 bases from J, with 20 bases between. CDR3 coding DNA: TGTGCCAGTTACGGGTCCCCCTTTGACCGTCAGCCCCAGCATTTT. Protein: CASYGSPFDRQPQHF.

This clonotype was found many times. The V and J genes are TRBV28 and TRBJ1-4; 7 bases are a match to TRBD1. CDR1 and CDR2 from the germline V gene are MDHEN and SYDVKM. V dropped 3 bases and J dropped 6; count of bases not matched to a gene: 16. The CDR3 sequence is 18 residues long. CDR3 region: CASSFGFDDRDEYEKLFF. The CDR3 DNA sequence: TGTGCCAGCAGTTTTGGTTTTGATGACAGGGATGAATATGAAAAACTGTTTTTT.

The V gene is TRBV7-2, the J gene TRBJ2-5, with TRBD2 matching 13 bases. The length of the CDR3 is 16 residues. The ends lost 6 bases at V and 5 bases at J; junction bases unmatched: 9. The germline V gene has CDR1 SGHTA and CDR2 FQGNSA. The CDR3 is CASREGGLAGVETQYF. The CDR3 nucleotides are TGTGCCAGCAGAGAGGGCGGACTAGCGGGGGTGGAGACCCAGTACTTC. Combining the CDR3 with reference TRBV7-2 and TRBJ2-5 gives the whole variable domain GAGVSQSPSNKVTEKGKDVELRCDPISGHTALYWYRQSLGQGLEFLIYFQGNSAPDKSGLPSDRFSAERTGGSVSTLTIQRTQQEDSAVYLCASREGGLAGVETQYFGPGTRLLVL.

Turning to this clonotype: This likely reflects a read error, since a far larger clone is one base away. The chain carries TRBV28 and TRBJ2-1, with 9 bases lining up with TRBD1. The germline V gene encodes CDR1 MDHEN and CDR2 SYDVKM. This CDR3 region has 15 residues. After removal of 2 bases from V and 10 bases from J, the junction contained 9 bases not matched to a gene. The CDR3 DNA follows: TGTGCCAGCAGTTTAAGTACAGGGGGCTTGTACGAGCAGTTCTTC. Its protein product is CASSLSTGGLYEQFF.

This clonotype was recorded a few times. The CDR3 DNA reads as TGCGCCAGCAGCTTGGGGGGGCTTACATACAATGAGCAGTTCTTC. Translation gives CASSLGGLTYNEQFF. The chain couples TRBV5-1 to TRBJ2-1, with a possible D match to TRBD1 (6 bases). Per the germline V gene, CDR1 is SGHRS and CDR2 is YFSETQ. V was trimmed by 0 bases and J by 4 bases, leaving 11 bases between them. The CDR3 runs 15 residues.

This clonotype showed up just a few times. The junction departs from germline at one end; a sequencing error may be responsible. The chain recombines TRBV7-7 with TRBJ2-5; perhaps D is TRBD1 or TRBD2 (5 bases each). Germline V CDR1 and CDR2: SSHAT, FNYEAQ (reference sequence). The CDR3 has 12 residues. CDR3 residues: CASSLEGTSQYF. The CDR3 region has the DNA TGTGCTAGCAGCTTAGAGGGGACGTCCCAGTACTTC.

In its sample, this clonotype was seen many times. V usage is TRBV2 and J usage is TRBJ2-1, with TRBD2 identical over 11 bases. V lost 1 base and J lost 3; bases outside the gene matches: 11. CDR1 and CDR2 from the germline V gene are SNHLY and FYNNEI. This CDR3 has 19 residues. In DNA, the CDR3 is TGTGCCAGCAGTGAAGAAGTGGTAGTAGCGGGGGGGTACTACAATGAGCAGTTCTTC. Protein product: CASSEEVVVAGGYYNEQFF.

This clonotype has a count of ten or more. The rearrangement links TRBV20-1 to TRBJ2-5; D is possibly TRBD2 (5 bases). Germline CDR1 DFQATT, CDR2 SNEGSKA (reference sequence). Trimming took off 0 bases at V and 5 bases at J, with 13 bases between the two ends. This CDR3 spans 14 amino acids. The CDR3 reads CSARDGSLWETQYF. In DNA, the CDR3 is TGCAGTGCTAGAGATGGGAGCCTCTGGGAGACCCAGTACTTC.

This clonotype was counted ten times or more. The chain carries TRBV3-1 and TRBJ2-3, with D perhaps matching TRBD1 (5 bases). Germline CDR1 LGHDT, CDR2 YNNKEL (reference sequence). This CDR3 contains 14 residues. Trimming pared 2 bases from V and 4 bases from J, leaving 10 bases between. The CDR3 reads CASSQRQSPDTQYF. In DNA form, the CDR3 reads TGTGCCAGCAGCCAACGACAGTCCCCAGATACGCAGTATTTT.

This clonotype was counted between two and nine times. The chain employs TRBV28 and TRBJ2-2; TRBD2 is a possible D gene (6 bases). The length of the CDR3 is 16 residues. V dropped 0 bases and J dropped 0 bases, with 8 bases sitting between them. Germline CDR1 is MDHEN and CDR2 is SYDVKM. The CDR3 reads CASSLWGGANTGELFF. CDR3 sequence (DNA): TGTGCCAGCAGTTTATGGGGAGGCGCGAACACCGGGGAGCTGTTTTTT.

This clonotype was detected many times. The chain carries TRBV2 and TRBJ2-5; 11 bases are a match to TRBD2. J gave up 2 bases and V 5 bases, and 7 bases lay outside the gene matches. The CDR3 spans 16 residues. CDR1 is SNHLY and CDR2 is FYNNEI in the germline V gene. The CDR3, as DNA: TGTGCCAGCAGTTTCCGGTGGACTAGCGGGCAAGAGACCCAGTACTTC. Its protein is CASSFRWTSGQETQYF.

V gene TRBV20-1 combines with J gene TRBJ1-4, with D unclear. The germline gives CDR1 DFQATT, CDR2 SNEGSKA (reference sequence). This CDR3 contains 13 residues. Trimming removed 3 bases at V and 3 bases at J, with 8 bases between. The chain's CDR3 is CSASTLSNEKLFF. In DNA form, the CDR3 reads TGCAGTGCTAGTACGCTGTCTAATGAAAAACTGTTTTTT.

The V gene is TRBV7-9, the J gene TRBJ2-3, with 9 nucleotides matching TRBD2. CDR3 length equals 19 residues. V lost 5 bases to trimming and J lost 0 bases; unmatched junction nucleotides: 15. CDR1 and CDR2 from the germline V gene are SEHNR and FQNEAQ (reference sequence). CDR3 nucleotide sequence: TGTGCCAGCAGCACATCTGTCCTGCGGGGGGGTTTTAGCACAGATACGCAGTATTTT. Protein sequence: CASSTSVLRGGFSTDTQYF. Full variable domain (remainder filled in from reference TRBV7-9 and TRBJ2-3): DTGVSQNPRHKITKRGQNVTFRCDPISEHNRLYWYRQTLGQGPEFLTYFQNEAQLEKSRLLSDRFSAERPKGSFSTLEIQRTEQGDSAMYLCASSTSVLRGGFSTDTQYFGPGTRLTVL.

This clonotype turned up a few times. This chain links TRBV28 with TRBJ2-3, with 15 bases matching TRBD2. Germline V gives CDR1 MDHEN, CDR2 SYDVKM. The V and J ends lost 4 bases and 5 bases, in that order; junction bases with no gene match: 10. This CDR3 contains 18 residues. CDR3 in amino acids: CASSSLGLAGGQLDTQYF. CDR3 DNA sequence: TGTGCCAGCAGTTCCCTAGGACTAGCGGGGGGGCAGTTAGATACGCAGTATTTT.

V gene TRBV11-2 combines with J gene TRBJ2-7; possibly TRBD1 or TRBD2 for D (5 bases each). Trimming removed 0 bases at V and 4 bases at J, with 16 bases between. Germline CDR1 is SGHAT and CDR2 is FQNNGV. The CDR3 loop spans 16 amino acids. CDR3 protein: CASSLEVGTSYYEQYF. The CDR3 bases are TGTGCCAGCAGCTTAGAGGTGGGGACCTCTTATTACGAGCAGTACTTC.

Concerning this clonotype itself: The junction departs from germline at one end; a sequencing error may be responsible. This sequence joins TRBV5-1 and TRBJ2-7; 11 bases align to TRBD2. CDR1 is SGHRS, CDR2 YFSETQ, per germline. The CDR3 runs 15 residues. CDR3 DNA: TGCGCCAGCAGCTACGGGACTAGCGGCTACGAGCGGCAGCACTTC. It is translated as CASSYGTSGYERQHF.

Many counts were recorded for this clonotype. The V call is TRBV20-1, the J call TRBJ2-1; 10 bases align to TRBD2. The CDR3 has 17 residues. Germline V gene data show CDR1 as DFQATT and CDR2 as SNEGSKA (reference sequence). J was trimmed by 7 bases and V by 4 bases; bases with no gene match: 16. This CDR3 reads CSATLAGGLNRPNEQFF. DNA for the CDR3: TGCAGTGCTACTTTAGCGGGGGGCCTCAATCGGCCTAATGAGCAGTTCTTC.

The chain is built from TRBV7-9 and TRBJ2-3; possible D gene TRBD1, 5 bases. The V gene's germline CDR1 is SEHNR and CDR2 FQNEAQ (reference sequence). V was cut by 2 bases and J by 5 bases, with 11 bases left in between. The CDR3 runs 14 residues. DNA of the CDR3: TGTGCCAGCAGCTTAATGCCCAGGGAAGATACGCAGTATTTT. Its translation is CASSLMPREDTQYF. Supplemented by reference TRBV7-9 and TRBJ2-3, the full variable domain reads DTGVSQNPRHKITKRGQNVTFRCDPISEHNRLYWYRQTLGQGPEFLTYFQNEAQLEKSRLLSDRFSAERPKGSFSTLEIQRTEQGDSAMYLCASSLMPREDTQYFGPGTRLTVL.

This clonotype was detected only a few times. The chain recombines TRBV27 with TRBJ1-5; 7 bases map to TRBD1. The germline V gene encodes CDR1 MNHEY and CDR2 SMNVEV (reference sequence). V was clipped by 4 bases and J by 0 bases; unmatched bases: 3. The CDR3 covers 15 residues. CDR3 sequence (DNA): TGTGCCAGCAGTTGGGACAGACATAGCAATCAGCCCCAGCATTTT. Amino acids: CASSWDRHSNQPQHF.